Sequencing of this TCR beta chain was carried out in a study of OX40 agonist ivuxolimab in advanced cancers. The overall study: Patients received ivuxolimab, an agonistic anti-OX40 (CD134) antibody. Broader study findings: In the 0.1 to 3.0 mg/kg range, CD4+ and CD8+ blood T cells had expanded clonally by week 6.

Repertoires were generated with immunoSEQ multiplex PCR, while TCRdb's copy carries only in-frame clones and drops some. The repertoire consists of some 25,000 clones, with approximately 80% occurring once and the leading ten covering around 1.4%. Of note for this clone: Antigen unknown.

Sequencing was performed on CD4+ or CD8+ T cells sorted from blood, taken in a trial of the OX40 agonist ivuxolimab. The sequence came from an adult with an advanced solid tumor such as melanoma, head and neck, liver or kidney cancer.

DNA of the CDR3: TGTGCCAGCAGTTACTCGACCAGGTTTGGAAACACCATATATTTT. This codes for CASSYSTRFGNTIYF. The gene calls are TRBV6-5 and TRBJ1-3; the D is unclear. V was clipped by 0 bases and J by 3 bases, with 9 bases between them. The CDR3 runs 15 residues. From germline, CDR1 is MNHEY and CDR2 SVGAGI.